The 8 T cell receptor beta chains below come from one sample, sequenced in a study of blood T cell repertoires in COVID-19 (dated by TCRdb to the early 2020s). The library was built by means of the immunoSEQ multiplex PCR assay. The clones in this table, taken by TCRdb from immuneACCESS, are in-frame only. Not every clone is retained; where verified, under half of the shortfall comes from an unresolved V gene, and the cause of the rest is unknown. Across this sample there are roughly 250,000 clones, with about three quarters seen only once. 3.3% of the sample comes from the top ten. Sample: peripheral blood. The receptors come from a woman of 80 years or more with acute or convalescent COVID-19.

The chain links TRBV6-6 to TRBJ2-7; D may be TRBD2 (6 bases). V lost 4 bases and J 0 bases, leaving 13 bases between the germline ends. CDR1 and CDR2 from the germline V gene are MNHNY and SVGAGI (reference sequence). The CDR3 loop spans 15 amino acids. The CDR3: CASSLRDGSSYEQYF. CDR3 nucleotide sequence: TGTGCCAGCAGTTTGCGGGACGGGAGCTCCTACGAGCAGTACTTC.

CDR3 residues: CASSDHRGTGTGYGYTF. The CDR3 coding sequence is TGTGCCAGCAGCGACCACAGGGGCACGGGGACGGGCTATGGCTACACCTTC. V usage is TRBV9 and J usage is TRBJ1-2, with 7 positions matching TRBD1. V lost 3 bases to trimming and J lost 4 bases; unmatched junction nucleotides: 15. Germline V lookup: CDR1 SGDLS, CDR2 YYNGEE. The CDR3 has 17 amino acids. The full variable domain, its missing parts supplied by reference TRBV9 and TRBJ1-2, is DSGVTQTPKHLITATGQRVTLRCSPRSGDLSVYWYQQSLDQGLQFLIQYYNGEERAKGNILERFSAQQFPDLHSELNLSSLELGDSALYFCASSDHRGTGTGYGYTFGSGTRLTVV.

The CDR3 DNA sequence: TGTGCCAGCAGTCTCAGGACACCGACAGATACGCAGTATTTT. Residues: CASSLRTPTDTQYF. V gene TRBV2 combines with J gene TRBJ2-3; the D gene is possibly TRBD1 (5 bases). Germline assignment: CDR1 SNHLY and CDR2 FYNNEI. Trimming took 5 bases from V and 3 from J, leaving 12 bases between them. The CDR3 has 14 residues.

This chain connects TRBV6-7 to TRBJ1-5; D is possibly TRBD1 (5 bases). TRBV6-7 is assigned to the ORF class and has an uncertain function. Trimming pared 0 bases from V and 0 bases from J, leaving 15 bases between. The CDR3 runs 18 residues. CDR3: CASSYSGQDPFSNQPQHF. The CDR3 bases are TGTGCCAGCAGTTACTCGGGGCAAGACCCTTTTAGCAATCAGCCCCAGCATTTT.

The J gene is TRBJ2-5, the V gene TRBV15; D call uncertain. Per germline, CDR1 LNHNV and CDR2 YYDKDF (reference sequence). CDR3 size: 13 residues. V lost 4 bases, J lost 4 bases, and 10 bases lay in between. The CDR3: CATSTMVVETQYF. CDR3 nucleotides: TGTGCCACCAGCACTATGGTGGTAGAGACCCAGTACTTC. Complete variable domain (other parts from reference TRBV15 and TRBJ2-5): DAMVIQNPRYQVTQFGKPVTLSCSQTLNHNVMYWYQQKSSQAPKLLFHYYDKDFNNEADTPDNFQSRRPNTSFCFLDIRSPGLGDTAMYLCATSTMVVETQYFGPGTRLLVL.

This clone was seen a handful of times. The chain has TRBV2 and TRBJ2-1; 10 bases fit TRBD2. V lost 7 bases and J lost 9; bases outside the gene matches: 18. Germline assignment: CDR1 SNHLY and CDR2 FYNNEI. This CDR3 region has 17 residues. CDR3 sequence (DNA): TGTGCCAGCACCACTCCCTTCGGGCTAGCGGGAGAGGGTGAGCAGTTCTTC. It is translated as CASTTPFGLAGEGEQFF.

The J gene is TRBJ1-6, the V gene TRBV25-1; TRBD1 matches at 10 bases. Trimming took 8 bases from V and 9 from J; bases not matched to a gene: 7. CDR1 and CDR2 (germline): MGHDK, SYGVNS. The CDR3 spans 14 residues. The CDR3 DNA reads as TGTGCCAGCGCGACACGACAGGGGGCTTCACCCCTCCACTTT. Its translation: CASATRQGASPLHF. Full variable domain (rest looked up from reference TRBV25-1 and TRBJ1-6): EADIYQTPRYLVIGTGKKITLECSQTMGHDKMYWYQQDPGMELHLIHYSYGVNSTEKGDLSSESTVSRIRTEHFPLTLESARPSHTSQYLCASATRQGASPLHFGNGTRLTVT.

The chain carries TRBV5-5 and TRBJ1-3, with D possibly being TRBD1 (6 bases). The CDR3 is 14 amino acids. V was trimmed by 0 bases and J by 9 bases, leaving 13 bases between them. Germline lookup yields CDR1 SGHKS and CDR2 YYEKEE (reference sequence). Here the CDR3 DNA reads TGTGCCAGCAGCTTGGGGGGGCAGAAGGCCACCATATATTTT. Its translation: CASSLGGQKATIYF.